This TCR beta chain was observed in a study of Ad26.COV2.S vaccination and SARS-CoV-2 variants. The treatment was: roughly 19 received Ad26.COV2.S at low or high dose, single or two shots; 5 received placebo; per-sample allocation not given. Day 63 after the first injection of vaccine or placebo was the sampling time. The repertoire was sequenced with immunoSEQ multiplex PCR; TCRdb's copy has only in-frame clones and lacks some. The sample lists fewer than 500,000 clones, about nine tenths seen once, with roughly an eighth in the top ten. This TCR came from a person aged 18 to 59 who received the Ad26.COV2.S COVID-19 vaccine or a placebo. This specimen consisted of peripheral blood, obtained in a trial of Ad26.COV2.S vaccine versus placebo.

The DNA of the CDR3 is TGTGCCAGCAGTGGAACGAGACAGCCCCAGCATTTT. The encoded protein is CASSGTRQPQHF. The J gene is TRBJ1-5, the V gene TRBV2; D remains ambiguous. The CDR3 extends over 12 amino acids. V was trimmed by 4 bases and J by 7 bases, leaving 8 bases between them. Germline V lookup: CDR1 SNHLY, CDR2 FYNNEI.